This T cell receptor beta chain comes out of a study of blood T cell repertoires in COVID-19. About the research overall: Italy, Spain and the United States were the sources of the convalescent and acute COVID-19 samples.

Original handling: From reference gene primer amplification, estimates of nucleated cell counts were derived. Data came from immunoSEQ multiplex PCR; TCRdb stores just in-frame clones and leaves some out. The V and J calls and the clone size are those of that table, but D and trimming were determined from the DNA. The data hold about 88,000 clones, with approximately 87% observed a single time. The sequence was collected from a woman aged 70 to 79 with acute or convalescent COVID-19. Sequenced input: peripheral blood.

This chain's CDR3 is CASSTLGRDRTKGSGANVLTF. The CDR3 DNA reads TGTGCCAGCAGTACACTAGGGAGGGACAGGACGAAGGGCTCTGGGGCCAACGTCCTGACTTTC. This rearrangement joins TRBV6-2 or TRBV6-3 to TRBJ2-6, with TRBD1 as a possible D gene (8 bases). The CDR3 consists of 21 residues. CDR1 and CDR2 (germline): MNHEY, SVGEGT. Trimming took 5 bases from V and 0 from J, leaving 26 bases between them.